These 18 T cell receptor beta chains came from one sample sequenced in a study of beta chain features in type 1 diabetes. As every portion of the isolated RNA was reverse transcribed, the sequencing read expressed TCRB transcripts. TCRdb keeps only in-frame clones here, not all; method: immunoSEQ multiplex PCR. The table shows nearly 250,000 clones, with around an eighth occurring only once. Material: naive CD4+ T cells from blood. These receptors were taken from a woman aged 40 to 55 in good health.

The sample holds a few counts of this clone. The chain combines TRBV11-2 with TRBJ1-2, with a tentative D call TRBD1 (6 bases). Germline CDR1 reads SGHAT; CDR2 reads FQNNGV. The CDR3 sequence is 13 residues long. V gave up 5 bases and J gave up 2 bases, with 9 bases separating them. The CDR3 DNA reads as TGTGCCAGCAGCCTTGGACAGAACTATGGCTACACCTTC. Translating it yields CASSLGQNYGYTF.

This chain uses TRBV6-5 with TRBJ1-1; D is ambiguous. This CDR3 has 15 amino acids. The germline CDR1 and CDR2 sequences are MNHEY and SVGAGI. Trimming removed 0 bases at V and 3 bases at J, with 11 bases between. The CDR3 is CASSYSLQSYTEAFF. The CDR3 DNA reads TGTGCCAGCAGTTACTCCTTACAGTCTTACACTGAAGCTTTCTTT.

The chain combines TRBV6-5 with TRBJ2-7, with TRBD1 matching over 7 bases. Germline lookup yields CDR1 MNHEY and CDR2 SVGAGI. V shed 8 bases, J shed 3 bases, and the junction held 7 bases outside the gene matches. The CDR3 covers 13 residues. CDR3: CASGLGQRYEQYF. The CDR3 DNA sequence: TGTGCCAGCGGATTGGGACAGCGCTACGAGCAGTACTTC.

This clone occurred a few times. The rearrangement uses TRBV5-1 and TRBJ1-4; 9 bases match TRBD1. Looked up from germline, CDR1 is SGHRS and CDR2 is YFSETQ. V dropped 2 bases and J dropped 8; count of bases not matched to a gene: 4. CDR3 length: 14 residues. The CDR3 here is CASSFTGGREKLFF. CDR3 coding DNA: TGCGCCAGCAGCTTCACAGGGGGCCGAGAAAAACTGTTTTTT.

This clone was detected only a few times. The chain employs TRBV11-2 and TRBJ2-1; D gene ambiguous. V was clipped by 5 bases and J by 6 bases, with 11 bases between them. Per germline, CDR1 SGHAT and CDR2 FQNNGV. The CDR3 consists of 13 residues. CDR3 sequence: CASSPSPGNEQFF. DNA of the CDR3: TGTGCCAGCAGCCCAAGTCCCGGCAATGAGCAGTTCTTC.

The V and J genes are TRBV21-1 and TRBJ2-5; the table's TRBD2 call for D was not verified on the DNA. TRBV21-1 counts as a pseudogene. The CDR3 consists of 18 residues. The CDR3 sequence is CASSLPGLAGLRGETQYF. The CDR3, as DNA: TGTGCCAGCAGCCTACCGGGACTAGCAGGTTTGAGGGGAGAGACCCAGTACTTC.

In this sample, this clone turned up a few times. The genes are TRBV7-2 and TRBJ2-7; possible D gene TRBD2, 5 bases. This CDR3 has 14 residues. Trimming took off 2 bases at V and 3 bases at J, with 11 bases between the two ends. Looked up from germline, CDR1 is SGHTA and CDR2 is FQGNSA. The CDR3 DNA reads TGTGCCAGCAGCTTAAAGGTCCGGGACTACGAGCAGTACTTC. This codes for CASSLKVRDYEQYF.

This sequence joins TRBV11-2 and TRBJ2-3; possible D gene TRBD2, 6 bases. There are 16 residues in the CDR3. CDR1 and CDR2 from the germline V gene are SGHAT and FQNNGV. Trimming shortened V by 0 bases and J by 0 bases, and 10 bases separated the two germline ends. CDR3 nucleotide sequence: TGTGCCAGCAGCTTAGATCGCGGGACTAGCACAGATACGCAGTATTTT. Its translation is CASSLDRGTSTDTQYF.

This clone has just a few counts. The rearrangement uses TRBV7-2 and TRBJ2-7, with 11 bases aligning to TRBD2. This CDR3 spans 15 amino acids. Germline V gene sequence: CDR1 SGHTA, CDR2 FQGNSA. V lost 5 bases, J lost 6 bases, and 9 bases stayed unmatched. This chain's CDR3 is CASSVNLAGGSEQYF. The CDR3 DNA follows: TGTGCCAGCAGCGTCAACCTAGCGGGGGGATCCGAGCAGTACTTC.

The table lists this clone with a few counts. The rearrangement links TRBV27 to TRBJ1-2; 12 nucleotides agree with TRBD1. The V gene's germline CDR1 is MNHEY and CDR2 SMNVEV (reference sequence). V was clipped by 1 base and J by 4 bases; unmatched bases: 7. This CDR3 contains 17 residues. Written as DNA, the CDR3 is TGTGCCAGCAGTTTATTGGGACAGGGGGCAGATAGCTATGGCTACACCTTC. Translated, it gives CASSLLGQGADSYGYTF.

The chain uses TRBV6-6 and TRBJ2-6; a possible D gene is TRBD2 (5 bases). Germline CDR1 MNHNY, CDR2 SVGAGI (reference sequence). V was shortened by 9 bases and J by 1 base, with 10 bases between the two germline ends. This CDR3 has 14 residues. The CDR3 loop reads CARRPGSGANVLTF. CDR3 coding DNA: TGTGCCAGACGCCCGGGGTCTGGGGCCAACGTCCTGACTTTC.

CDR3 DNA: TGTGCCAGCAGTCAGAGGCGGGACGCTGTCGATGAGCAGTTCTTC. This gives the protein CASSQRRDAVDEQFF. This sequence joins TRBV6-5 and TRBJ2-1; D may be TRBD2 (6 bases). This CDR3 region has 15 residues. Germline V gene lookup returns CDR1 MNHEY and CDR2 SVGAGI. V lost 5 bases to trimming and J lost 8 bases, with 19 bases between them.

This clone was counted between two and nine times. The genes are TRBV29-1 and TRBJ2-5; D perhaps matches TRBD1 (7 bases). Per the germline V gene, CDR1 is SQVTM and CDR2 is ANQGSEA. The CDR3 totals 14 residues. The V end lost 8 bases, the J end lost 3 bases, and 19 bases lay between the germline ends. CDR3 loop: CSISGGGGKETQYF. CDR3 nucleotide sequence: TGCAGCATTTCAGGGGGAGGAGGGAAAGAGACCCAGTACTTC. Looking up the rest from reference TRBV29-1 and TRBJ2-5 gives the full variable domain: SAVISQKPSRDICQRGTSLTIQCQVDSQVTMMFWYRQQPGQSLTLIATANQGSEATYESGFVIDKFPISRPNLTFSTLTVSNMSPEDSSIYLCSISGGGGKETQYFGPGTRLLVL.

This clone was counted only a few times. The chain has TRBV5-1 and TRBJ1-2; 7 bases line up with TRBD1. Germline values: CDR1 SGHRS, CDR2 YFSETQ. V trimming: 4 bases; J trimming: 5 bases; junction bases outside the gene matches: 8. This CDR3 is built from 14 residues. CDR3 bases: TGCGCCAGCAGCGAACCCGGGACAGCTTATGGCTACACCTTC. It codes for CASSEPGTAYGYTF.

The J gene is TRBJ2-4, the V gene TRBV27; maybe TRBD1 (6 bases). The germline V and J ends were trimmed by 3 bases and 4 bases, with 19 bases remaining between them. This CDR3 is 17 amino acids long. Germline assignment: CDR1 MNHEY and CDR2 SMNVEV (reference sequence). CDR3 residues: CASSFGFRRGGKNIQYF. CDR3 coding DNA: TGTGCCAGCAGTTTTGGTTTCCGTCGAGGGGGAAAAAACATTCAGTACTTC.

The V gene is TRBV6-6, the J gene TRBJ2-2, with D maybe TRBD1 (6 bases). CDR3 length: 14 residues. Trimming took off 10 bases at V and 4 bases at J, with 16 bases between the two ends. Per germline, CDR1 MNHNY and CDR2 SVGAGI (reference sequence). The DNA of the CDR3 is TGTGCCACCCGAGCCAGGGGACCCACCGGGGAGCTGTTTTTT. Its protein product is CATRARGPTGELFF.

The V call is TRBV5-1, the J call TRBJ1-1; 7 bases line up with TRBD1. CDR1 and CDR2 (germline): SGHRS, YFSETQ. CDR3 length equals 14 residues. With V trimmed by 0 bases and J by 5 bases, 4 bases remained unmatched. CDR3: CASSLAGGKTEAFF. CDR3 bases: TGCGCCAGCAGCTTGGCAGGGGGAAAAACTGAAGCTTTCTTT.

The gene calls are TRBV5-4 and TRBJ2-5, with TRBD2 matching 10 bases. CDR1 SGHNT and CDR2 YYREEE come from the germline V gene (reference sequence). The V and J ends lost 6 bases and 2 bases, in that order; junction bases with no gene match: 7. There are 15 residues in the CDR3. This CDR3 reads CASTSSGGLQETQYF. CDR3 nucleotide sequence: TGTGCCAGCACCTCTAGCGGGGGCCTTCAAGAGACCCAGTACTTC.